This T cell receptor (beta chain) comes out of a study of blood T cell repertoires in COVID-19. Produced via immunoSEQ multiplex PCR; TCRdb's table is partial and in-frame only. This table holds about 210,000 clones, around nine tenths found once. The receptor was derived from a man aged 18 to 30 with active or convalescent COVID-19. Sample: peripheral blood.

CDR3 amino acids: CASSPSGGAHEQFF. CDR3 sequence (DNA): TGCGCCAGCAGCCCTAGCGGGGGGGCCCATGAGCAGTTCTTC. The chain couples TRBV5-1 to TRBJ2-1; TRBD2 matches 12 bases. CDR3 length: 14 amino acids. The V and J ends lost 4 bases and 8 bases, in that order; junction bases with no gene match: 4. Germline V gene data show CDR1 as SGHRS and CDR2 as YFSETQ.